A selection of T cell receptor beta chains follows, all from one sample in a study of T cells in Graves' hyperthyroidism and ophthalmopathy. TCRdb reanalysed the multiplex PCR reads using MiXCR and keeps one entry per CDR3 protein. The table shows 550,000 to 650,000 distinct CDR3 sequences, with approximately 14% occurring only once. The sequenced sample was blood. These receptors were obtained from a middle-aged woman with Graves' hyperthyroidism. Both conserved end residues are part of each CDR3. D genes are given only for firm matches. Some rows have no size entry. The others give once, few or many, or a class for an expanded clone.

D	V	size	J	DNA	CDR3
.	TRBV7-2	.	TRBJ2-1	TGTGCCAGCAGCCTCATGGGCGGTAATGTTGAGCAGTTCTTC	CASSLMGGNVEQFF
.	TRBV2	many	TRBJ2-5	TGTGCCAGCAGTGAACGGACAAAGGGAGAGACCCAGTACTTC	CASSERTKGETQYF
TRBD2	TRBV9	few	TRBJ2-1	TGTGCCAGCAGCGAGTCGCCTAGCGGTGCTTCCTACAATGAGCAGTTCTTC	CASSESPSGASYNEQFF
.	TRBV7-8	many	TRBJ2-1	TGTGCCAGCAGCTTTCTAGCGATCAATGAGCAGTTCTTC	CASSFLAINEQFF
.	TRBV2	many	TRBJ1-5	TGTGCCAGCCGGGGTACGGGTAACCAGCCCCAGCATTTT	CASRGTGNQPQHF
.	TRBV2	many	TRBJ2-7	TGTGCCAGCAGTGAAATGGGCCAGGGTGGCTACGAGCAGTACTTC	CASSEMGQGGYEQYF
.	TRBV7-3	many	TRBJ2-1	TGTGCCAGCAGCTTAAGAAGGGTCGACAATGAGCAGTTCTTC	CASSLRRVDNEQFF
.	TRBV30	many	TRBJ2-2	TGTGCCTGGAGTGTACAGGGTAGCACCGGGGAGCTGTTTTTT	CAWSVQGSTGELFF
.	TRBV3-1	many	TRBJ1-1	TGTGCCAGCAGCCAACGGGAGGGGAACACTGAAGCTTTCTTT	CASSQREGNTEAFF
.	TRBV2	.	TRBJ1-1	TGTGCCAGCAGTTCTGCAGAAAAAAACACTGAAGCTTTCTTT	CASSSAEKNTEAFF
.	TRBV7-3	many	TRBJ2-3	TGTGCCAGCAGCGCCTTGGACAGCCCCGACACAGATACGCAGTATTTT	CASSALDSPDTDTQYF
.	TRBV5-1	many	TRBJ2-7	TGCGCCAGCAGCAGCTTGGGCGGGAACTACGAGCAGTACTTC	CASSSLGGNYEQYF
.	TRBV12-5	.	TRBJ1-1	TGTGCTAGTGGTTTGGGGGTCGGGGGCGTTGAAGCTTTCTTT	CASGLGVGGVEAFF
.	TRBV7-2	many	TRBJ2-2	TGTGCCAGCGCCGCGAAGGTGAACACCGGGGAGCTGTTTTTT	CASAAKVNTGELFF
TRBD2	TRBV20-1	many	TRBJ2-7	TGCAGTGCTAGAGAAGGACTGCGGGAGGACTGGTACGAGCAGTACTTC	CSAREGLREDWYEQYF
.	TRBV6-1	many	TRBJ2-5	TGTGCCAGCAGTGAAGACGGGGTGTTGAAGACCCAGTACTTC	CASSEDGVLKTQYF
TRBD1	TRBV11-2	.	TRBJ2-7	TGTGCCAGCAGCTTAGGACCCGGGACAGGGGGTTACGAGCAGTACTTC	CASSLGPGTGGYEQYF
TRBD2	TRBV30	many	TRBJ2-3	TGTGCCTGGAGTGCCCTAGCGGGAGATACGCAGTATTTT	CAWSALAGDTQYF
.	TRBV30	few	TRBJ1-4	TGTGCCTGGAGGGGGCCTGGAGAAAAACTGTTTTTT	CAWRGPGEKLFF
.	TRBV6-1	once	TRBJ2-4	TGTGCCACCCGAGGAACCAAAAACATTCAGTACTTC	CATRGTKNIQYF
.	TRBV11-2	many	TRBJ2-3	TGTGCCAGCAGCTTAGAAGGCTCCGCGGGACCAAGCACAGATACGCAGTATTTT	CASSLEGSAGPSTDTQYF
.	TRBV29-1	.	TRBJ1-1	TGCAGCGTTGGGCTCGTCCCCCTGAGGGGCAGAGAGTTTTTGAACACTGAAGCTTTCTTT	CSVGLVPLRGREFLNTEAFF
TRBD1	TRBV19	few	TRBJ2-5	TGTGCCAGTAGTCAGGGGGACAGGGGAATTGAGACCCAGTACTTC	CASSQGDRGIETQYF